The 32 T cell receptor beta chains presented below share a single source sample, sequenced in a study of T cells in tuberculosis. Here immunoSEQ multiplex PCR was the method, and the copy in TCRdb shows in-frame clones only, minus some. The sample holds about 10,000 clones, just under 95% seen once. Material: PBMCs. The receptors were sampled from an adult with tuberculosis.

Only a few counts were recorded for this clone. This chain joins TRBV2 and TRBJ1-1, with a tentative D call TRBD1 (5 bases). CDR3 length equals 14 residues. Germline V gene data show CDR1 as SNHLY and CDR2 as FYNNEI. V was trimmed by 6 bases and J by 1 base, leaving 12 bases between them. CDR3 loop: CASRNGGRNTEAFF. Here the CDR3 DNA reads TGTGCCAGCAGGAACGGGGGGAGGAACACTGAAGCTTTCTTT.

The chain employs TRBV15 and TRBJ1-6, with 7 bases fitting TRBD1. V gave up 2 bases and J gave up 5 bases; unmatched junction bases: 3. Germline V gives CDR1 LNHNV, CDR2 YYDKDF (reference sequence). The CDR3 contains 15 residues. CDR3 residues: CATSRQGGDNSPLHF. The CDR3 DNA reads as TGTGCCACCAGCAGACAAGGGGGCGATAATTCACCCCTCCACTTT.

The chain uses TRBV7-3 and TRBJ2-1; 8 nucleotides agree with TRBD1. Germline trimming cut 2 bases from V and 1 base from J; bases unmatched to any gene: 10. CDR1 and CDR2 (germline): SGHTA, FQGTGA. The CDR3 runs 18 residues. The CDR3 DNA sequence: TGTGCCAGCAGCTTATGGGCAGGGGGCAACTTTTCCTACAATGAGCAGTTCTTC. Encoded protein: CASSLWAGGNFSYNEQFF.

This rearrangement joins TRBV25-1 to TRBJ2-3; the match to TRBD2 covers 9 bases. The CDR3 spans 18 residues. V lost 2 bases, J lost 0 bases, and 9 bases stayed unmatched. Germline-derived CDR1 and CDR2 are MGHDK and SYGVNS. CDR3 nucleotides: TGTGCCAGCAGTGAAGCCCTCTTAAGCGGGGGGAGCACAGATACGCAGTATTTT. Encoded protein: CASSEALLSGGSTDTQYF.

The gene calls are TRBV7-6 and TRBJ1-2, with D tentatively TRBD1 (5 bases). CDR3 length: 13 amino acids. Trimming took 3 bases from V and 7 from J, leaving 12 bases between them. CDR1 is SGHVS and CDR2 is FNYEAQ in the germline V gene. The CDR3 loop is CASSFADQGGYTF. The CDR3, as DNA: TGTGCCAGCAGCTTCGCGGATCAGGGTGGCTACACCTTC.

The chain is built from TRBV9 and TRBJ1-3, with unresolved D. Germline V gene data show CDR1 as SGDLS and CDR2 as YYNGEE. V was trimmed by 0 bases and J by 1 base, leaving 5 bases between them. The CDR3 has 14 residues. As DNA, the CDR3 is TGTGCCAGCAGCGTAGCCAGTTCTGGAAACACCATATATTTT. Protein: CASSVASSGNTIYF.

CDR3 coding DNA: TGTGCCAGCATTAGGGGTCTGAACACTGAAGCTTTCTTT. Residues: CASIRGLNTEAFF. The chain couples TRBV2 to TRBJ1-1, with a possible D match to TRBD1 (5 bases). Trimming left V 7 bases short and J 0 bases short, with 9 bases between. In germline, CDR1 is SNHLY, CDR2 FYNNEI. The length of the CDR3 is 13 residues.

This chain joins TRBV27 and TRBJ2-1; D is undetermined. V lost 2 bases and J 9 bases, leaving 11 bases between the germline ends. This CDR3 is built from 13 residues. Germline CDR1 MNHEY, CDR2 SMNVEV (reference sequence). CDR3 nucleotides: TGTGCCAGCAGTTTAAGCGTATATGGTGAGCAGTTCTTC. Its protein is CASSLSVYGEQFF.

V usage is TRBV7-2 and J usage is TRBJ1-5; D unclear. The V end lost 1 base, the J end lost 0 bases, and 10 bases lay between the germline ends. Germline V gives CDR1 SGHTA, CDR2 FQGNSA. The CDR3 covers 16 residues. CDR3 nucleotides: TGTGCCAGCAGCTTAGGCGGGTACTATAGCAATCAGCCCCAGCATTTT. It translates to CASSLGGYYSNQPQHF.

The CDR3 reads CASSVLGDGYTF. As DNA, the CDR3 is TGTGCCAGCAGCGTGTTAGGGGATGGCTACACCTTC. The chain has TRBV9 and TRBJ1-2, with D possibly being TRBD1 (5 bases). The CDR3 has 12 residues. Per germline, CDR1 SGDLS and CDR2 YYNGEE. The V end lost 2 bases, the J end lost 6 bases, and 8 bases lay between the germline ends.

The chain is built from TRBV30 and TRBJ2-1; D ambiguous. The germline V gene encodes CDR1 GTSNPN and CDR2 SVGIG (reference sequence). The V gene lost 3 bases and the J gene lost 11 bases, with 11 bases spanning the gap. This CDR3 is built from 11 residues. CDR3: CAWSPTVQQFF. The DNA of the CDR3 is TGTGCCTGGAGCCCCACGGTGCAGCAGTTCTTC. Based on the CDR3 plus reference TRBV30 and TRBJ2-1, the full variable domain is SQTIHQWPATLVQPVGSPLSLECTVEGTSNPNLYWYRQAAGRGLQLLFYSVGIGQISSEVPQNLSASRPQDRQFILSSKKLLLSDSGFYLCAWSPTVQQFFGPGTRLTVL.

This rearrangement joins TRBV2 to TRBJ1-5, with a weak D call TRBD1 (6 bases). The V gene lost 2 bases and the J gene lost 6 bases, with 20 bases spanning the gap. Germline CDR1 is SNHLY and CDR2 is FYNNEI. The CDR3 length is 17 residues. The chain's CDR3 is CASSELFRGVNSQPQHF. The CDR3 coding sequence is TGTGCCAGCAGTGAACTCTTCAGGGGTGTCAATAGTCAGCCCCAGCATTTT.

The CDR3, as DNA: TGTGCCATCAGTGATACTAAAGAGGGGACAGATTACGGCTATGGCTACACCTTC. It yields the protein CAISDTKEGTDYGYGYTF. The rearrangement uses TRBV10-3 and TRBJ1-2; 7 positions match TRBD1. This CDR3 comprises 18 residues. After removal of 3 bases from V and 4 bases from J, the junction contained 17 bases not matched to a gene. The germline V gene has CDR1 ENHRY and CDR2 SYGVKD.

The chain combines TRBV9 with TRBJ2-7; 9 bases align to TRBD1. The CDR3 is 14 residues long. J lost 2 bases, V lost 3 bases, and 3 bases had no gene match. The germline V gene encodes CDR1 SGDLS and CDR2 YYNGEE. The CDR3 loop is CASSGGQGTYEQYF. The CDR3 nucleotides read TGTGCCAGCAGCGGGGGACAGGGTACCTACGAGCAGTACTTC.

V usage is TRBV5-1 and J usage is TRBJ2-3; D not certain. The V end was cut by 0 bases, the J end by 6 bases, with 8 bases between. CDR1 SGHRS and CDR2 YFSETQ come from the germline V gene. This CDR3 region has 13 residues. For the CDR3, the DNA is TGCGCCAGCAGCTTGGGTTTAGAGGATACGCAGTATTTT. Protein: CASSLGLEDTQYF.

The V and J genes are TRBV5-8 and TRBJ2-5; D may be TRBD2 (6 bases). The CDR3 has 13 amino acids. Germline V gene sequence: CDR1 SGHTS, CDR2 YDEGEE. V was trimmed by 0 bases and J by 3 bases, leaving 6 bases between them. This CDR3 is CASSLGREETQYF. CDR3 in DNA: TGTGCCAGCAGCTTGGGGAGGGAAGAGACCCAGTACTTC.

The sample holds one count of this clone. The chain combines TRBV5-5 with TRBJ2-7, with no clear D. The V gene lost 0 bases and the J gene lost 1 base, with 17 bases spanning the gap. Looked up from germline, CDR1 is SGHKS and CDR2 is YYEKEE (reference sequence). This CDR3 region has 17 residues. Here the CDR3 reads CASSLAVQTAGSYEQYF. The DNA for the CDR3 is TGTGCCAGCAGCTTGGCCGTGCAAACAGCTGGTTCCTACGAGCAGTACTTC. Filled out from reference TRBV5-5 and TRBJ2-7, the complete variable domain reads DAGVTQSPTHLIKTRGQQVTLRCSPISGHKSVSWYQQVLGQGPQFIFQYYEKEERGRGNFPDRFSARQFPNYSSELNVNALLLGDSALYLCASSLAVQTAGSYEQYFGPGTRLTVT.

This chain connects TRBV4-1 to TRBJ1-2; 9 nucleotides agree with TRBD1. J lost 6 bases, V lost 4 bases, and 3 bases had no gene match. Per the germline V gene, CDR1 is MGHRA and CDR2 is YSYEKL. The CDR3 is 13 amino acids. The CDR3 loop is CASSLGQGNGYTF. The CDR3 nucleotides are TGCGCCAGCAGCCTTGGACAGGGGAATGGCTACACCTTC.

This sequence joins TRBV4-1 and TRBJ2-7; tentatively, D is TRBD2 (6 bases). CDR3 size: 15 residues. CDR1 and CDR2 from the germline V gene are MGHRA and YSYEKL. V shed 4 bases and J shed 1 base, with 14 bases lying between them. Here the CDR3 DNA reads TGCGCCAGCAGCCGGGAGCCAGGGAGGTCCTACGAGCAGTACTTC. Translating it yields CASSREPGRSYEQYF.

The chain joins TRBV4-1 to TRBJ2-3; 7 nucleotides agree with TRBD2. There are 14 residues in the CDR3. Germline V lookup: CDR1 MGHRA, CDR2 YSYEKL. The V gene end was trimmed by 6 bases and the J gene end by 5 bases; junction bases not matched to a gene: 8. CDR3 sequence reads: CASREREGGDTQYF. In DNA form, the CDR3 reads TGCGCCAGCAGGGAGAGGGAGGGAGGAGATACGCAGTATTTT.

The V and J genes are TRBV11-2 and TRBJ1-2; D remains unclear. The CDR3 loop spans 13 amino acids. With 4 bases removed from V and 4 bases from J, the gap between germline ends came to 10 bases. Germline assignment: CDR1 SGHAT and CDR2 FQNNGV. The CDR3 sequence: CASSSGRGYGYTF. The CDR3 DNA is TGTGCCAGCAGCTCCGGCCGGGGCTATGGCTACACCTTC.

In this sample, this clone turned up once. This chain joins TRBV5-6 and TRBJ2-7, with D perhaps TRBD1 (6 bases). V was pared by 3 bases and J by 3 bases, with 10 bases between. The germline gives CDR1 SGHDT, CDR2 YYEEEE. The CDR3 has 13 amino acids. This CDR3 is CASSSGQNYEQYF. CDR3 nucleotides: TGTGCCAGCAGCTCTGGACAGAACTACGAGCAGTACTTC.

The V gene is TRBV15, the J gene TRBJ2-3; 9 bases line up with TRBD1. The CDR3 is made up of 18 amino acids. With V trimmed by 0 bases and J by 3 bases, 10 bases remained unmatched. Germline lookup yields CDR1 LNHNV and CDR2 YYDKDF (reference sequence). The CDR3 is CATSRDAPGQGGTDTQYF. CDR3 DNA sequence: TGTGCCACCAGCAGAGACGCTCCGGGACAGGGTGGAACAGATACGCAGTATTTT.

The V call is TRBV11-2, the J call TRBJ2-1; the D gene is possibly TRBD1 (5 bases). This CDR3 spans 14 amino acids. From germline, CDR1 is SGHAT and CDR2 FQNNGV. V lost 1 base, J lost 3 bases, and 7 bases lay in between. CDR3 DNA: TGTGCCAGCAGCTTAGTCCAGGGCTACAATGAGCAGTTCTTC. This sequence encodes CASSLVQGYNEQFF.

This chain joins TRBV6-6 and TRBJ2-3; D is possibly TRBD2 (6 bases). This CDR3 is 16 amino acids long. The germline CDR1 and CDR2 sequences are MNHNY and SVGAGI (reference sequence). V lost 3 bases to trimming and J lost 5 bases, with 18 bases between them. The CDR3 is CASSYRLAEEGDTQYF. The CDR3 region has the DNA TGTGCCAGCAGTTATCGGTTAGCGGAGGAAGGAGATACGCAGTATTTT.

CDR3 amino acids: CASNRDRVLGTQYF. CDR3 sequence (DNA): TGTGCCAGCAACCGGGACAGGGTTCTTGGGACCCAGTACTTC. V and J are TRBV7-2 and TRBJ2-5; 9 bases are shared with TRBD1. J was trimmed by 7 bases and V by 7 bases; bases with no gene match: 10. This CDR3 comprises 14 residues. Germline CDR1 is SGHTA and CDR2 is FQGNSA.

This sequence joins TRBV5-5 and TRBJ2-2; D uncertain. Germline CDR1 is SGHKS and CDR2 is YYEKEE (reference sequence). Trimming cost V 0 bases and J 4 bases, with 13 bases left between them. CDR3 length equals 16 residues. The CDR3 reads CASSLGPRSATGELFF. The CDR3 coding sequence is TGTGCCAGCAGCTTGGGCCCCAGATCCGCCACCGGGGAGCTGTTTTTT.

In DNA form, the CDR3 reads TGTGCCAGCTCACCCCTTAGTAGCGGGGGCTACGAGCAGTACTTC. This codes for CASSPLSSGGYEQYF. This sequence joins TRBV18 and TRBJ2-7, with 9 positions matching TRBD2. CDR3 length equals 15 residues. Germline V CDR1 and CDR2: KGHSH, LQKENI. V shed 3 bases and J 3 bases; nucleotides not matched to a gene: 6.

The CDR3 is CAVDRGPYNEQFF. The DNA of the CDR3 is TGTGCCGTAGACAGGGGGCCCTACAATGAGCAGTTCTTC. The V gene is TRBV19, the J gene TRBJ2-1; 10 nucleotides line up with TRBD1. This CDR3 is built from 13 residues. With V trimmed by 11 bases and J by 2 bases, 3 bases remained unmatched. Germline CDR1 is LNHDA and CDR2 is SQIVND (reference sequence). The full variable domain, rest sourced from reference TRBV19 and TRBJ2-1, is DGGITQSPKYLFRKEGQNVTLSCEQNLNHDAMYWYRQDPGQGLRLIYYSQIVNDFQKGDIAEGYSVSREKKESFPLTVTSAQKNPTAFYLCAVDRGPYNEQFFGPGTRLTVL.

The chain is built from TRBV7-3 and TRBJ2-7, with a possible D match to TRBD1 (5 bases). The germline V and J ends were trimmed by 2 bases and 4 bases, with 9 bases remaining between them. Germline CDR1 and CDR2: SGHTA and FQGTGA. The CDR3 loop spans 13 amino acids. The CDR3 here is CASSLDSLYEQYF. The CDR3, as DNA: TGTGCCAGCAGCTTAGACAGCCTTTACGAGCAGTACTTC.

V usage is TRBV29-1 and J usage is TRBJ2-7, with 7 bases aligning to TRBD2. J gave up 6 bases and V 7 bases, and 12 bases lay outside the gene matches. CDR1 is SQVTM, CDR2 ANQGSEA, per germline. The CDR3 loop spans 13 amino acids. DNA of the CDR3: TGCAGCGCCGGGGACCGACTAGCAGGCGAGCAGTACTTC. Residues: CSAGDRLAGEQYF.

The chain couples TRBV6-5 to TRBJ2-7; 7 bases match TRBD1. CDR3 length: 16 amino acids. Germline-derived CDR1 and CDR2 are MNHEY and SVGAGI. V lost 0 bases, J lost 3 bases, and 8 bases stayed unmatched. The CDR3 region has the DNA TGTGCCAGCAGTTACTCCCCAGGGGGACAGCGCTACGAGCAGTACTTC. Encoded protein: CASSYSPGGQRYEQYF.